This T cell receptor beta chain comes out of a study of T-cell reconstitution after alpha-beta-depleted transplantation in children (dated by TCRdb to about 2016). For the wider study: Using TCR repertoire profiling, the study quantitatively followed how T-cell immune reconstitution unfolded in children after TCRalphabeta/CD19-depleted allogeneic hematopoietic cell transplantation.

Library method: PCR. The reads were generated on an Illumina HiSeq 2500. TCR library preparation used molecular barcoding, with unique molecular identifiers applied to normalize quantification of the TCRbeta repertoire. TCRdb handled the public reads itself, with Q25 trimming in fastp and clone calling in MiXCR, and kept productive beta chains. Rows with one shared CDR3 protein collapse into an entry with the most common genes and DNA. The sample data list about 580,000 distinct CDR3 sequences, and about a quarter of these were observed just once. The biggest ten clones account for 36% of the sample. General study outcomes and caveats: The apparently early recovery of alphabetaT-cell counts about two months after transplant reportedly depended on only several hundred rapidly expanded clones that came from non-depleted graft cells. In some patients, the high TCRbeta diversity seen at day 60 was put down to recipient T cells and intrathymic progenitors that had survived conditioning. Hyperexpanded clone frequencies declined over subsequent months; after one year, T-cell counts and TCRbeta diversity were mostly attributed to newly produced T cells.

Including cysteine and phenylalanine, the CDR3 has 12 amino acids. Only the CDR3 portion is preserved as DNA: 36 bases, with reading frame beginning at the first base. Looking up the germline V gene yields CDR1 SGHRS and CDR2 YFSETQ. V ends up 2 bases short and J 10 bases short, with an unmatched junction base count of 6. Per the publication, the treatment or condition label means: allogeneic hematopoietic cell transplantation with graft depleted of TCRalphabeta T cells and CD19 B cells. TCRalphabeta/CD19-depleted allogeneic hematopoietic cell grafts were given to the transplant recipients, all of whom were children. There are a few counts of this clonotype. This clone's antigen is unknown. No base quality values were provided; no much bigger clone lies one nucleotide off.

The chain joins TRBV5-1 to TRBJ2-7; 7 central nucleotides agree with TRBD1. The input for sequencing was PBMCs, taken before TCRalphabeta/CD19-depleted stem cell transplant. The sequence was obtained from a boy less than two years old with Wiskott-Aldrich syndrome, due to receive a stem cell transplant. The nucleotides are TGCGCCAGCAGCTTCTCGGGACAGTCCCAGTACTTC. Its protein product is CASSFSGQSQYF.